Listed here are 12 T cell receptor beta chains from one sample, sequenced in a study of T cell responses to AZD1222 COVID-19 vaccine. Repertoires were generated with immunoSEQ multiplex PCR, while TCRdb's copy carries only in-frame clones and drops some. The top ten clones hold under 3.5% of a sample with roughly 130,000 clones, approximately 90% of them seen once. The source was peripheral blood, collected on day 0 of AZD1222 vaccination. The receptor set was obtained from an adult in good health.

V is TRBV10-3 and J is TRBJ1-1; D call uncertain. The CDR3 totals 13 residues. Trimming cost V 4 bases and J 1 base, with 7 bases left between them. Germline CDR1 is ENHRY and CDR2 is SYGVKD. The CDR3 loop reads CAISVQKNTEAFF. For the CDR3, the DNA is TGTGCCATCAGTGTTCAGAAGAACACTGAAGCTTTCTTT.

The chain joins TRBV3-1 (or the pseudogene TRBV3-2) to TRBJ1-1, with a possible D match to TRBD1 (6 bases). In germline, CDR1 is LGHDT, CDR2 YNNKEL (reference sequence). The CDR3 has 14 amino acids. V was clipped by 2 bases and J by 4 bases, with 11 bases between them. CDR3: CASSQLQGGTEAFF. CDR3 bases: TGTGCCAGCAGCCAACTACAGGGCGGCACTGAAGCTTTCTTT.

The chain combines TRBV3-1 (or the pseudogene TRBV3-2) with TRBJ1-2, with a weak D call TRBD1 (5 bases). There are 12 residues in the CDR3. V was trimmed by 4 bases and J by 8 bases, leaving 11 bases between them. Germline V gene lookup returns CDR1 LGHDT and CDR2 YNNKEL (reference sequence). CDR3 bases: TGTGCCAGCAGCCTGGGGGAGGAAGGCTACACCTTC. Residues: CASSLGEEGYTF.

This clone was detected a few times. The gene calls are TRBV19 and TRBJ2-1; D is perhaps TRBD1 (6 bases). Germline assignment: CDR1 LNHDA and CDR2 SQIVND (reference sequence). V lost 6 bases and J 0 bases, leaving 15 bases between the germline ends. The CDR3 contains 16 residues. CDR3 DNA sequence: TGTGCCAGTAGCCTGGGACACTTCGGCTCCTACAATGAGCAGTTCTTC. This codes for CASSLGHFGSYNEQFF. The full variable domain, in which reference TRBV19 and TRBJ2-1 provide the parts outside the CDR3, is DGGITQSPKYLFRKEGQNVTLSCEQNLNHDAMYWYRQDPGQGLRLIYYSQIVNDFQKGDIAEGYSVSREKKESFPLTVTSAQKNPTAFYLCASSLGHFGSYNEQFFGPGTRLTVL.

The chain uses TRBV28 and TRBJ1-4; D gene ambiguous. V lost 2 bases and J 4 bases, leaving 11 bases between the germline ends. The germline gives CDR1 MDHEN, CDR2 SYDVKM. This CDR3 contains 15 residues. CDR3 sequence: CASSLQRPYNEKLFF. CDR3 bases: TGTGCCAGCAGTTTACAAAGGCCGTATAATGAAAAACTGTTTTTT.

J is TRBJ2-2 and V is TRBV6-5; D gene unclear. This CDR3 has 13 residues. Germline V gives CDR1 MNHEY, CDR2 SVGAGI. V gave up 0 bases and J gave up 9 bases, with 8 bases separating them. CDR3 sequence: CASSYSSRRELFF. In nucleotides, the CDR3 is TGTGCCAGCAGTTACTCCTCCCGACGGGAGCTGTTTTTT.

The rearrangement links TRBV5-1 to TRBJ2-3, with unresolved D. Between the trimmed V and J ends, which lost 2 bases and 8 bases, there was a span of 9 bases. The germline V gene encodes CDR1 SGHRS and CDR2 YFSETQ. This CDR3 comprises 12 residues. CDR3 in amino acids: CASSFPGGTQYF. DNA of the CDR3: TGCGCCAGCAGCTTTCCCGGTGGTACGCAGTATTTT.

This clone was recorded once. The CDR3 here is CAIRAGDSGANVLTF. CDR3 DNA sequence: TGTGCCATCAGAGCAGGGGACTCTGGGGCCAACGTCCTGACTTTC. The chain recombines TRBV10-3 with TRBJ2-6; D is perhaps TRBD1 (6 bases). Trimming removed 6 bases from V and 0 bases from J, with 9 bases in between. CDR1 ENHRY and CDR2 SYGVKD come from the germline V gene. CDR3 length: 15 residues.

The chain links TRBV27 to TRBJ2-7; possible D gene TRBD1, 5 bases. CDR3 size: 15 residues. The germline V gene encodes CDR1 MNHEY and CDR2 SMNVEV (reference sequence). Trimming cost V 2 bases and J 1 base, with 12 bases left between them. The CDR3 loop reads CASSLDRNPSYEQYF. The DNA for the CDR3 is TGTGCCAGCAGTTTAGACAGAAACCCATCCTACGAGCAGTACTTC.

The CDR3 DNA follows: TGTGCCAGCAGTTTCTCAGGGAGGAGTGGCTACACCTTC. It codes for CASSFSGRSGYTF. The V call is TRBV28, the J call TRBJ1-2; possibly TRBD1 for D (5 bases). CDR3 length: 13 residues. From germline, CDR1 is MDHEN and CDR2 SYDVKM. Trimming took 3 bases from V and 7 from J, leaving 12 bases between them.

The rearrangement links TRBV27 to TRBJ2-2, with D uncertain. With 6 bases removed from V and 0 bases from J, the gap between germline ends came to 17 bases. This CDR3 region has 17 residues. Germline assignment: CDR1 MNHEY and CDR2 SMNVEV (reference sequence). For the CDR3, the DNA is TGTGCCAGCAGCACGACCTTAGCCGTAGCGAACACCGGGGAGCTGTTTTTT. Translation: CASSTTLAVANTGELFF.

The chain uses TRBV27 and TRBJ1-2; D perhaps matches TRBD1 (5 bases). This CDR3 has 13 amino acids. Germline lookup yields CDR1 MNHEY and CDR2 SMNVEV (reference sequence). V dropped 6 bases and J dropped 0 bases, with 8 bases sitting between them. This CDR3 reads CASSVTANYGYTF. CDR3 sequence (DNA): TGTGCCAGCAGCGTGACAGCTAACTATGGCTACACCTTC.